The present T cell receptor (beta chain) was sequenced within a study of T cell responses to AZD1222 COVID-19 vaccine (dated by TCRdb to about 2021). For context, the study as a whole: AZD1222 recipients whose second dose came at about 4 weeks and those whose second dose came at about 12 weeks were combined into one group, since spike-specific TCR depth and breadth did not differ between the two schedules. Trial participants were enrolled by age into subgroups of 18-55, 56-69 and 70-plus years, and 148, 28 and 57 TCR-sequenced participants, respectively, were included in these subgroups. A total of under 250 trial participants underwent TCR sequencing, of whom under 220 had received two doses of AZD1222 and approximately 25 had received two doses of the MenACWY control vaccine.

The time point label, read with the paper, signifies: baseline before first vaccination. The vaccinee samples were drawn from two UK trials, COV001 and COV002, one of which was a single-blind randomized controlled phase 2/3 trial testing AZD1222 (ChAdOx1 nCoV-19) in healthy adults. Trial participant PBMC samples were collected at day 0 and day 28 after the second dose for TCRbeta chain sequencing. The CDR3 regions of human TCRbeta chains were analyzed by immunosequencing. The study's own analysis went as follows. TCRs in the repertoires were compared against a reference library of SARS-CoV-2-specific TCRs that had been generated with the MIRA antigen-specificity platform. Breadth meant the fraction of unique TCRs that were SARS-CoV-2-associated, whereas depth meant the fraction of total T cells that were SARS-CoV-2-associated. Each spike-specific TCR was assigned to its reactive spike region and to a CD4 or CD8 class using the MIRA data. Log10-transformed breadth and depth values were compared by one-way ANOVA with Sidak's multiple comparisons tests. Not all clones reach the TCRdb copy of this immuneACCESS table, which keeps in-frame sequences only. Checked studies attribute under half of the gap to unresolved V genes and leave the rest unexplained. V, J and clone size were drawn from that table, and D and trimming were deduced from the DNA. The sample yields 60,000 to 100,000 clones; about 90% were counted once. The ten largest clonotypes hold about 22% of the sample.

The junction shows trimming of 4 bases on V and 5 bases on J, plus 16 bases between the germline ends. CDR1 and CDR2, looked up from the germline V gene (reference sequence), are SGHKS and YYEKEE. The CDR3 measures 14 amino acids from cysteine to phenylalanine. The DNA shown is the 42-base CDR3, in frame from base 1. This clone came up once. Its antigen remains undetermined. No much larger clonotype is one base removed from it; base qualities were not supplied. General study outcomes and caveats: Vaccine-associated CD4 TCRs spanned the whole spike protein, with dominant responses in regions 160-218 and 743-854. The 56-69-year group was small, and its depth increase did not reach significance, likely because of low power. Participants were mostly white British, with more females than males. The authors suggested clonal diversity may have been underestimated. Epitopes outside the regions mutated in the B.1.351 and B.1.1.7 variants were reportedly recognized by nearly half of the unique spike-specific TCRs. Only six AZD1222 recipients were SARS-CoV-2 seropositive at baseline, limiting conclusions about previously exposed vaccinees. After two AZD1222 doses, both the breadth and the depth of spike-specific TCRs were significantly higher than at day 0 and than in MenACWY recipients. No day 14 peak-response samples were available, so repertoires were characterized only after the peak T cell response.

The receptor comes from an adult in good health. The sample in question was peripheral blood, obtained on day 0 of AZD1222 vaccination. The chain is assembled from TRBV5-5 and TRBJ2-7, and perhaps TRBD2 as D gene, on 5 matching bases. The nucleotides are TGTGCCAGCAGCCCGGAGAGGGTGATTGACGAGCAGTACTTC. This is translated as CASSPERVIDEQYF.